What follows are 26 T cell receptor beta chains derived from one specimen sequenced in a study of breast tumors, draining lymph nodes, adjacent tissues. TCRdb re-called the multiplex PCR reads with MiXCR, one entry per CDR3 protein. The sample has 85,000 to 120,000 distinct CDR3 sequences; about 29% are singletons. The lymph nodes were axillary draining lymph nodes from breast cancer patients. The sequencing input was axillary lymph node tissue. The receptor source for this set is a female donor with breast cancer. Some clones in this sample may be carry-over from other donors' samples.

In DNA, the CDR3 is TGTGCCAGCAGCGTAGGACAGAGGGGAGCTACAGATACGCAGTATTTT. It is translated as CASSVGQRGATDTQYF. The chain joins TRBV9 to TRBJ2-3, with D perhaps given as TRBD1 or TRBD2 (5 bases each). V was pared by 0 bases and J by 3 bases, with 14 bases between. The germline V gene has CDR1 SGDLS and CDR2 YYNGEE. The CDR3 spans 16 residues. The variable domain in full, with the rest retrieved from reference TRBV9 and TRBJ2-3, is DSGVTQTPKHLITATGQRVTLRCSPRSGDLSVYWYQQSLDQGLQFLIQYYNGEERAKGNILERFSAQQFPDLHSELNLSSLELGDSALYFCASSVGQRGATDTQYFGPGTRLTVL.

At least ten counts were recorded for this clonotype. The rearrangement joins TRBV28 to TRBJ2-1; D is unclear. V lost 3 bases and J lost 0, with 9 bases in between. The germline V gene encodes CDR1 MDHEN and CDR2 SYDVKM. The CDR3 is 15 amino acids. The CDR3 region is CASSFPDDSYNEQFF. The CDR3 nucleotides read TGTGCCAGCAGTTTCCCGGACGACTCCTACAATGAGCAGTTCTTC.

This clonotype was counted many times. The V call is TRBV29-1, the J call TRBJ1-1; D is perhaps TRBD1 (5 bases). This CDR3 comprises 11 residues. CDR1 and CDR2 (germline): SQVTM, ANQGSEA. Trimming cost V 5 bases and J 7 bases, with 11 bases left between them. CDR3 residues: CSVRRGLEAFF. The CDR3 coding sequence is TGCAGCGTTCGAAGGGGACTTGAAGCTTTCTTT. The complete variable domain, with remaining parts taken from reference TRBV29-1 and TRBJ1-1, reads SAVISQKPSRDICQRGTSLTIQCQVDSQVTMMFWYRQQPGQSLTLIATANQGSEATYESGFVIDKFPISRPNLTFSTLTVSNMSPEDSSIYLCSVRRGLEAFFGQGTRLTVV.

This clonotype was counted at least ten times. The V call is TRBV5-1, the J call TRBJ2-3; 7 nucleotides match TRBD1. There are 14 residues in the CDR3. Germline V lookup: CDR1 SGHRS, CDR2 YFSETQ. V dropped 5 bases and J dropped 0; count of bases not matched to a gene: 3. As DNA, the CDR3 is TGCGCCAGCAGTAGGGACAGCAGCACAGATACGCAGTATTTT. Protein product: CASSRDSSTDTQYF.

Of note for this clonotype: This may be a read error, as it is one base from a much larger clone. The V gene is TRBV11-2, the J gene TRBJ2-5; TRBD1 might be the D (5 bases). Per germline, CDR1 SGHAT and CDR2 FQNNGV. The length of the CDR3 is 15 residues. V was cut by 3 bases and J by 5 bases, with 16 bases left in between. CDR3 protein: CASSLRRGPWETQYF. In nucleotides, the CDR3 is TGTGCCAGCAGCTTGCGTAGGGGCCCCTGGGAGACCCAGTACTTC. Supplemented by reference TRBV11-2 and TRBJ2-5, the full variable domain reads EAGVAQSPRYKIIEKRQSVAFWCNPISGHATLYWYQQILGQGPKLLIQFQNNGVVDDSQLPKDRFSAERLKGVDSTLKIQPAKLEDSAVYLCASSLRRGPWETQYFGPGTRLLVL.

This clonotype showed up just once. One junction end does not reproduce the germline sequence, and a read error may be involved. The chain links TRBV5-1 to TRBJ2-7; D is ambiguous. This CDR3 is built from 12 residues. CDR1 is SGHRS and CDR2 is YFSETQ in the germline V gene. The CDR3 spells CASSPPAYEHYF. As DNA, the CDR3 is TGCGCCAGCAGCCCCCCCGCCTACGAGCACTACTTC.

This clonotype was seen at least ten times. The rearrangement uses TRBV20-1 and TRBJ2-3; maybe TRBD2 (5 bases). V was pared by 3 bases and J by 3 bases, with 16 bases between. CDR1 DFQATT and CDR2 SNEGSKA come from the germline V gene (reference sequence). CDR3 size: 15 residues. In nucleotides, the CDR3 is TGCAGTGCTAGGCCGGACCCCGGGGTAACAGATACGCAGTATTTT. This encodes CSARPDPGVTDTQYF.

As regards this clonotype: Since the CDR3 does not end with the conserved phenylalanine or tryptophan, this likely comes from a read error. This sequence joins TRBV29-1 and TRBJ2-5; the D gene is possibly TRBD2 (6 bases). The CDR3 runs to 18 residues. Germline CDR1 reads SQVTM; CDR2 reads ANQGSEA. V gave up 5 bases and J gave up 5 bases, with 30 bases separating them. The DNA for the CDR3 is TGCAGCGTTCTGCCCTATGAAGGACTAAACCTCGTTACGGAGACCCAGTACCTC. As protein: CSVLPYEGLNLVTETQYL.

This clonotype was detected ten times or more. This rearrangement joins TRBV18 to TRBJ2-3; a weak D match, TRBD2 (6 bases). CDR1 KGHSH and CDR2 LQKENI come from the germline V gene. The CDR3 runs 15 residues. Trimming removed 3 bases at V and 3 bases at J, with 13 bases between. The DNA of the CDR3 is TGTGCCAGCTCACCGGTGGGGGGAGAAACAGATACGCAGTATTTT. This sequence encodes CASSPVGGETDTQYF.

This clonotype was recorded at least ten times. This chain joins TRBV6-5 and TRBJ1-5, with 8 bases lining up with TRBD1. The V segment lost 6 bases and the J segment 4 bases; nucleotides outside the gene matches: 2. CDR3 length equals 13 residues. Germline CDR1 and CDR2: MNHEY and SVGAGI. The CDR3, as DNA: TGTGCCAGCAGCCGACAGGGGAATCAGCCCCAGCATTTT. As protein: CASSRQGNQPQHF.

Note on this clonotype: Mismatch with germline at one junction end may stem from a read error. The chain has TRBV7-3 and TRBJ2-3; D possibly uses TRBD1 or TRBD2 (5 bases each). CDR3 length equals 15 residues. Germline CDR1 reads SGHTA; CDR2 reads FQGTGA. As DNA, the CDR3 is TGTGCCAGCAGCTTAATGGGGGTTAGCACAGATACGCAGCACTTT. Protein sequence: CASSLMGVSTDTQHF.

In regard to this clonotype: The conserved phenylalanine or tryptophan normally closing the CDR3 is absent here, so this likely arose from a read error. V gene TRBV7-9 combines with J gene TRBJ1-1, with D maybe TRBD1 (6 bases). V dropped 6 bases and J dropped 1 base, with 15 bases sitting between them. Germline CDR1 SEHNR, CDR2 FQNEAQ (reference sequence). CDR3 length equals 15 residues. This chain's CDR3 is CASRVQGGSNTEAFS. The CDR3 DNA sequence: TGTGCCAGCAGAGTACAGGGAGGTTCGAACACTGAAGCTTTCTCT.

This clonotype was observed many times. CDR3 amino acids: CSATPRLAGAPSRLGTQYF. The CDR3 bases are TGCAGTGCAACTCCCAGACTAGCGGGAGCCCCTTCTCGTCTTGGTACGCAGTATTTT. This chain links TRBV20-1 with TRBJ2-3; TRBD2 matches at 12 bases. Germline trimming cut 6 bases from V and 8 bases from J; bases unmatched to any gene: 24. CDR1 and CDR2 (germline): DFQATT, SNEGSKA (reference sequence). The CDR3 consists of 19 residues.

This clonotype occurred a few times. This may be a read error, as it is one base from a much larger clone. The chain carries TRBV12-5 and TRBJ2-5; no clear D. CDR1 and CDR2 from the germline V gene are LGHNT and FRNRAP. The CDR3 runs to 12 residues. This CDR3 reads CASGTTREAQYF. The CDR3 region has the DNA TGTGCTAGTGGTACCACAAGAGAGGCCCAGTACTTC.

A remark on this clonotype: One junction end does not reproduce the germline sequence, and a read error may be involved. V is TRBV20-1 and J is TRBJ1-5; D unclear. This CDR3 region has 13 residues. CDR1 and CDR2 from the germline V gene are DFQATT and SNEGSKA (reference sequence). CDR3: CGAREGSWEPQHF. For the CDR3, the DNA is TGCGGTGCTAGAGAGGGCAGCTGGGAACCCCAGCATTTT.

The CDR3 protein is CSAKGGTDTQYF. CDR3 bases: TGCAGTGCTAAAGGGGGGACAGATACGCAGTATTTT. This chain uses TRBV20-1 with TRBJ2-3; D could derive from TRBD1 or TRBD2 (6 bases each). V was clipped by 4 bases and J by 3 bases, with 8 bases between them. The CDR3 spans 12 residues. Germline V lookup: CDR1 DFQATT, CDR2 SNEGSKA (reference sequence).

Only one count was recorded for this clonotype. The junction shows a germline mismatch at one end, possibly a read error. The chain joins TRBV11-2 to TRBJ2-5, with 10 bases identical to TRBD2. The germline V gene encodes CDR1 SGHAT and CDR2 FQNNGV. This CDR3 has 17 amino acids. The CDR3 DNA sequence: TGTGCCGGCAGCTTAGGGACTAGCGCGAGGGCCTGGGAGACCCAGTACTTC. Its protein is CAGSLGTSARAWETQYF.

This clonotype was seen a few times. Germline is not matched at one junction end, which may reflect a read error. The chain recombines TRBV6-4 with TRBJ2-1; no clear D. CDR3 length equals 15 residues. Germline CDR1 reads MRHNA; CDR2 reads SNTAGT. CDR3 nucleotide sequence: TGTGCCAGCAGTCACTCATCCCGGGCGTACAATGAGCAGTTCTTC. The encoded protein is CASSHSSRAYNEQFF.

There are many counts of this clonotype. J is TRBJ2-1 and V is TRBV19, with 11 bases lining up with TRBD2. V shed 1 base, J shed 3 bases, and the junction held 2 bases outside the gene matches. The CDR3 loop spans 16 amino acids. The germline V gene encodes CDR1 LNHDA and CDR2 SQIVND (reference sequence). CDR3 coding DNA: TGTGCCAGTAGTATAGGTGGGACTAGCGGCTACAATGAGCAGTTCTTC. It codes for CASSIGGTSGYNEQFF.

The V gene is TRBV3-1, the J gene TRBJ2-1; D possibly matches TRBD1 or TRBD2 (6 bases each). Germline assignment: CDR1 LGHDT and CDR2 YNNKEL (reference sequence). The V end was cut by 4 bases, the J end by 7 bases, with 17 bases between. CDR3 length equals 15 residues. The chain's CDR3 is CASSREWGAGNEQFF. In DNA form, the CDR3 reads TGTGCCAGCAGCCGAGAATGGGGGGCGGGGAATGAGCAGTTCTTC.

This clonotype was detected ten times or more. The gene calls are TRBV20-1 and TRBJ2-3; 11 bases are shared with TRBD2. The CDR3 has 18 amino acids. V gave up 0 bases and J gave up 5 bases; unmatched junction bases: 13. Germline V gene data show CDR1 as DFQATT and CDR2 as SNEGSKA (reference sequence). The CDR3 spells CSARDSGASGGTGDTQYF. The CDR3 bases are TGCAGTGCTAGAGATTCCGGGGCTAGCGGGGGGACGGGAGATACGCAGTATTTT.

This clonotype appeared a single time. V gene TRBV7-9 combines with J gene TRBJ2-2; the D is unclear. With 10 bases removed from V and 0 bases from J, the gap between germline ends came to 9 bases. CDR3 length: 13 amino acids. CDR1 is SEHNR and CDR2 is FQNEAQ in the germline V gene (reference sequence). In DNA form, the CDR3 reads TGTGCCACTCGAACCCCGAACACCGGGGAGCTGTTTTTT. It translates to CATRTPNTGELFF.

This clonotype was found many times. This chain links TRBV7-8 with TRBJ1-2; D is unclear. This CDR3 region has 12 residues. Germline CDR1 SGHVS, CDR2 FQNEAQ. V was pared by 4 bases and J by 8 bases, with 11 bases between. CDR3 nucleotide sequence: TGTGCCAGCAGCTCTTTAGGGAAAGGCTACACCTTC. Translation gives CASSSLGKGYTF.

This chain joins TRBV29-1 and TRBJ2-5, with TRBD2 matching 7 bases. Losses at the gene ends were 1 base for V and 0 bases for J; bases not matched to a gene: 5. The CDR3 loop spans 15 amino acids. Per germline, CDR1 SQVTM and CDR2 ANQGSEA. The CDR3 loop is CSVEGGGKYQETQYF. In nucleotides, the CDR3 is TGCAGCGTTGAAGGCGGGGGAAAGTACCAAGAGACCCAGTACTTC.

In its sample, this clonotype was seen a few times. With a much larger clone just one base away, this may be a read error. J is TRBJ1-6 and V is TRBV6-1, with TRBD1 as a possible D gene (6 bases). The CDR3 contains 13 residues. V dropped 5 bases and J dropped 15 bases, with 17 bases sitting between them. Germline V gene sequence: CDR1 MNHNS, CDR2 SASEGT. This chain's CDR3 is CASSQKSGVRLHF. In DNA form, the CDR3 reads TGTGCCAGCAGTCAGAAATCAGGGGTTCGCCTCCACTTT.

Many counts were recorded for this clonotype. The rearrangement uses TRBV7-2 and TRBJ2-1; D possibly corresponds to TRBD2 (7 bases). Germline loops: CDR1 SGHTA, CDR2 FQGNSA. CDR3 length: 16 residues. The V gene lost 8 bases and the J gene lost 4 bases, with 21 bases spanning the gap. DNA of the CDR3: TGTGCCAGCTCTAAGAGGGGGGGTGCCGGTTACAATGAGCAGTTCTTC. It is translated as CASSKRGGAGYNEQFF.